The 6 T cell receptor beta chains presented below share a single source sample, sequenced in a study of shared clonotypes between healthy human individuals. Profiling relied on immunoSEQ multiplex PCR, and the TCRdb table lists in-frame clones only, not all of them. The data hold 1.4 million to 1.5 million clones, with roughly 95% observed a single time. The sequencing input was naive CD4+ T cells sorted from blood. Indicated subset: CD45RA+ positively selected. These receptors were taken from a man aged 25-40 years in good health.

The chain joins TRBV19 to TRBJ1-1; possibly TRBD1 for D (6 bases). This CDR3 is 14 amino acids long. Germline V gene lookup returns CDR1 LNHDA and CDR2 SQIVND (reference sequence). Deletions cut 6 bases from V and 8 bases from J, with 19 bases between. CDR3 loop: CASRRTAPRPEAFF. Written as DNA, the CDR3 is TGTGCCAGTAGGAGGACAGCGCCGAGGCCAGAAGCTTTCTTT.

V gene TRBV2 combines with J gene TRBJ2-7, with TRBD2 as a possible D gene (5 bases). The CDR3 loop spans 12 amino acids. V shed 6 bases and J shed 4 bases, with 10 bases lying between them. Germline V lookup: CDR1 SNHLY, CDR2 FYNNEI. CDR3 sequence reads: CASRKSGYEQYF. CDR3 DNA sequence: TGTGCCAGCAGGAAAAGCGGATACGAGCAGTACTTC.

The chain uses TRBV4-1 and TRBJ2-7; D possibly corresponds to TRBD2 (5 bases). The CDR3 spans 16 residues. Germline-derived CDR1 and CDR2 are MGHRA and YSYEKL. V lost 4 bases and J lost 2, with 18 bases in between. The CDR3 sequence is CASSPHFGLTTYEQYF. CDR3 sequence (DNA): TGCGCCAGCAGCCCACACTTCGGACTTACCACCTACGAGCAGTACTTC.

The chain uses TRBV2 and TRBJ2-7; 8 bases fit TRBD2. V was clipped by 7 bases and J by 4 bases; unmatched bases: 12. The CDR3 runs to 15 residues. Germline V lookup: CDR1 SNHLY, CDR2 FYNNEI. CDR3 DNA: TGTGCCAGCAAGGAGCGGGAGTCGGGCTCTTACGAGCAGTACTTC. As protein: CASKERESGSYEQYF.

The chain has TRBV10-3 and TRBJ1-2; TRBD1 matches 10 bases. V lost 5 bases, J lost 7 bases, and 1 base stayed unmatched. This CDR3 has 12 amino acids. The germline V gene encodes CDR1 ENHRY and CDR2 SYGVKD. CDR3 region: CAISRDRGGYTF. CDR3 nucleotides: TGTGCCATCAGTCGGGACAGGGGTGGCTACACCTTC.

The V and J genes are TRBV6-5 and TRBJ1-1, with D possibly TRBD1 on 5 matching bases. Germline V gene lookup returns CDR1 MNHEY and CDR2 SVGAGI. V lost 2 bases and J lost 6, with 10 bases in between. The CDR3 runs 13 residues. The CDR3 nucleotides read TGTGCCAGCAGTTACACAGGAATCGCTGAAGCTTTCTTT. This gives the protein CASSYTGIAEAFF.